This entry concerns a single T cell receptor (beta chain). What it recognizes is unknown. CDR3 and TCR beta VDJ profiling relied on a genomic DNA template. MiXCR, applied by TCRdb to the reads, yields one record per CDR3 protein. Among roughly 160,000 distinct CDR3 sequences listed, 60% to 70% were seen once. Deletions cut 6 bases from V and 5 bases from J, with 13 bases between. This CDR3 region has 13 residues. The data derive from a study of CD8+CD57+ T cells in acquired aplastic anemia. Study summary: Average DNA yield from sorted CD4+ and CD8+ cells was approximately 3 ug. On average, healthy donors gave 10 million to 14 million reads for CD4+ cells.

The study's findings and limits: It was found that some 30 CD8+ CDR3 sequences were shared between patients and controls. The study found no significant CD8+ Simpson's diversity difference between patients and controls.

The V call is TRBV12-3 or TRBV12-4, the J call TRBJ2-5; weak D call: TRBD1 (5 bases). The receptor's source is a human donor in good health. Sequenced input: sorted CD4+, CD8+, or CD8+CD57+ T cells (not recorded which) from PBMCs. DNA of the CDR3: TGTGCCAGCAGCACCAGGGTCACGGAGACCCAGTACTTC. Translation gives CASSTRVTETQYF.